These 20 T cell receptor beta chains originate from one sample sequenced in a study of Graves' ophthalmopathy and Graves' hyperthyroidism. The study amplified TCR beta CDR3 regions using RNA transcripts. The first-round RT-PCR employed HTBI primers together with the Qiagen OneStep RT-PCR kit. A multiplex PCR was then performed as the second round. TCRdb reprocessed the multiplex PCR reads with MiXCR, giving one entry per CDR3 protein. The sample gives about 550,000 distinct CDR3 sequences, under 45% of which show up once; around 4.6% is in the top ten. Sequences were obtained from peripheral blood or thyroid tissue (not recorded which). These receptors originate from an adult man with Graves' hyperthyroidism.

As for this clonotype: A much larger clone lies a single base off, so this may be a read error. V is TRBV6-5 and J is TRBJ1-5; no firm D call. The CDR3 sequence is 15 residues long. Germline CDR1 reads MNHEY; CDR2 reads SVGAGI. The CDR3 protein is CASSYNGDSNQHQHF. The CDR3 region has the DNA TGTGCCAGCAGTTACAACGGAGATAGCAATCAGCACCAGCATTTT.

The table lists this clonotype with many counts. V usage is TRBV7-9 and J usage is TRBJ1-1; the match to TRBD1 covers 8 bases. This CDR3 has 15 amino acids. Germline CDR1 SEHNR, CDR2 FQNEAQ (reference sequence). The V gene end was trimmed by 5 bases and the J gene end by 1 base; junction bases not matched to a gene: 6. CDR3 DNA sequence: TGTGCCAGCAGCCGATGGACAGGGCGGAACACTGAAGCTTTCTTT. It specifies CASSRWTGRNTEAFF.

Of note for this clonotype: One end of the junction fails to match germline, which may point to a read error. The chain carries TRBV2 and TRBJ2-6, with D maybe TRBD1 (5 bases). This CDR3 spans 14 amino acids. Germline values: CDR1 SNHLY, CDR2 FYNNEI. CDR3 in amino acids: CASSEGSRANVLTF. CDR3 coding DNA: TGTGCCAGCAGTGAAGGGTCCAGGGCTAACGTCCTGACTTTC.

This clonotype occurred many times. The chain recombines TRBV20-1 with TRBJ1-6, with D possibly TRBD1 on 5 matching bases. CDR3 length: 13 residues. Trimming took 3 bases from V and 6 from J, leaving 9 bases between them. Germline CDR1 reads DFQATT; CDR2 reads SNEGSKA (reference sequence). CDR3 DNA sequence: TGCAGTGCTAGTGCACAGGTTAATTCACCCCTCCACTTT. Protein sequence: CSASAQVNSPLHF.

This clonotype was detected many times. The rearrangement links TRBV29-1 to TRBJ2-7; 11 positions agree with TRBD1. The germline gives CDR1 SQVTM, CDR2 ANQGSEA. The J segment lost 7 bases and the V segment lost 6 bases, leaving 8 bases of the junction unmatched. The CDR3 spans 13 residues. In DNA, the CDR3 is TGCAGCGTCCGCGGGACAGGGGGGTTTGAGCAGTACTTC. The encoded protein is CSVRGTGGFEQYF.

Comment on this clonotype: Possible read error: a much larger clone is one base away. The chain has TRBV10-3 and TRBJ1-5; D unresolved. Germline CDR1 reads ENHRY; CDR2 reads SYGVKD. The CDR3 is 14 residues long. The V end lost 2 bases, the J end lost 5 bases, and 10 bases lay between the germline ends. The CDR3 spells CAISEIENHQPQHF. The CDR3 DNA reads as TGTGCCATCAGTGAGATAGAGAACCATCAGCCCCAGCATTTT.

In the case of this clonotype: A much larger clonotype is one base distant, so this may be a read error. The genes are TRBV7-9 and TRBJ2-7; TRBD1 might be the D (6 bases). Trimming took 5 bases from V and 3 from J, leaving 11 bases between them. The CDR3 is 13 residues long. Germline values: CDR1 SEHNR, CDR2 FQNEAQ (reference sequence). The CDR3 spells CASSHGTIYEQYF. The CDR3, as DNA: TGTGCCAGCAGCCACGGGACAATCTACGAGCAGTACTTC.

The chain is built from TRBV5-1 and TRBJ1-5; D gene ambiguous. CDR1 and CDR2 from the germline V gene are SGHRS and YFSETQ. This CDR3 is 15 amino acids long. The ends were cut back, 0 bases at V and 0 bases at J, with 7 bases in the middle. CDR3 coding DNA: TGCGCCAGCAGCTTGGATGATTATAGCAATCAGCCCCAGCATTTT. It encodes CASSLDDYSNQPQHF.

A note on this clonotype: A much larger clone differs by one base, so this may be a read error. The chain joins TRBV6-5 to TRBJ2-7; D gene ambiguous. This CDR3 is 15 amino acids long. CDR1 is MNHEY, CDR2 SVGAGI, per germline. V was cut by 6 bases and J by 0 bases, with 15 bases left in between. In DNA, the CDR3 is TGTGCCAGCAGGCCGCGGACGGCGAGCTCCTACGAGCAGTACTTC. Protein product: CASRPRTASSYEQYF.

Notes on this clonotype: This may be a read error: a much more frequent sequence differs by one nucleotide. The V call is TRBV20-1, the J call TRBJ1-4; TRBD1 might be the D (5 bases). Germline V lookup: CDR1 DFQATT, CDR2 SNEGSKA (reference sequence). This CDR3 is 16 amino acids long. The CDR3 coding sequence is TGCAGTGCTAGCCCACATACACCTGGGGCTAATGAAAAACTGCTTTTT. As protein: CSASPHTPGANEKLLF.

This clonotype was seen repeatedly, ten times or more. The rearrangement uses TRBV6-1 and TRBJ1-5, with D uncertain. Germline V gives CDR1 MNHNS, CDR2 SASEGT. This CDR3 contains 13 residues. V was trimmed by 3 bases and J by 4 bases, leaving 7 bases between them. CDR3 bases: TGTGCCAGCAGTGACAGCCGTAATCAGCCCCAGCATTTT. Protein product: CASSDSRNQPQHF.

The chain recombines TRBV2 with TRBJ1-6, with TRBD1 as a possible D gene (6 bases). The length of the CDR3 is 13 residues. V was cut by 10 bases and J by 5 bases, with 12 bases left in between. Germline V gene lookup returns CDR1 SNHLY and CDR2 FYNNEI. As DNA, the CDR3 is TGTGCCACCAACGGACAGAATAATTCACCCCTCCACTTT. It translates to CATNGQNNSPLHF.

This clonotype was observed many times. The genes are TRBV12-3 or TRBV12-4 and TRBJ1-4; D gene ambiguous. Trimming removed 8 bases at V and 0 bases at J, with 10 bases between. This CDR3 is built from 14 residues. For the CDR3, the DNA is TGTGCCAGCCAGGATACGGCAACTAATGAAAAACTGTTTTTT. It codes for CASQDTATNEKLFF.

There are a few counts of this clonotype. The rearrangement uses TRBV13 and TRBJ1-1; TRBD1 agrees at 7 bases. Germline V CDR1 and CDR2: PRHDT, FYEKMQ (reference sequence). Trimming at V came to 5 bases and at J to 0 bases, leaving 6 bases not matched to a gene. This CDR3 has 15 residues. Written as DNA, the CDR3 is TGTGCCAGCAGCCTACAGGGGACCATGAACACTGAAGCTTTCTTT. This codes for CASSLQGTMNTEAFF.

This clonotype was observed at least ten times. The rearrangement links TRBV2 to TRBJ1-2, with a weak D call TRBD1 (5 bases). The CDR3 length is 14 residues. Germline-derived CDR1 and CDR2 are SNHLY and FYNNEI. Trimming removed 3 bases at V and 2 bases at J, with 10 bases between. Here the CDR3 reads CASSEITGNYGYTF. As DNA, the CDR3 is TGTGCCAGCAGTGAGATAACAGGCAACTATGGCTACACCTTC.

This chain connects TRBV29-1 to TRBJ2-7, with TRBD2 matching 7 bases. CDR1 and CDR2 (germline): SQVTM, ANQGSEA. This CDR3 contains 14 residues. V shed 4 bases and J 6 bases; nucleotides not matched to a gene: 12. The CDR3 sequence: CSVAGGDYRREQYF. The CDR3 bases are TGCAGCGTTGCGGGCGGGGACTACCGACGCGAGCAGTACTTC.

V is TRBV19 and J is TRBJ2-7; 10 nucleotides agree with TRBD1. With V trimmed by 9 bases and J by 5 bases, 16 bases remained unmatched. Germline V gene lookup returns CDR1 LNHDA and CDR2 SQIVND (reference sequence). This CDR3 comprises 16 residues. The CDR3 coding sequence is TGTGCCAGCAGCTCGCAGCCGGGACAGGGGTTTAACGAGCAGTACTTC. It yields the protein CASSSQPGQGFNEQYF.

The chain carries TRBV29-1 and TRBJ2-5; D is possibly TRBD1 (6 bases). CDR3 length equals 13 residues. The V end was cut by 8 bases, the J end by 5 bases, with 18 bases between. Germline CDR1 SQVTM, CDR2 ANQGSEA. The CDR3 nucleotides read TGCAGCTTAAGGGGGTACAGTCAGGAGACCCAGTACTTC. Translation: CSLRGYSQETQYF.

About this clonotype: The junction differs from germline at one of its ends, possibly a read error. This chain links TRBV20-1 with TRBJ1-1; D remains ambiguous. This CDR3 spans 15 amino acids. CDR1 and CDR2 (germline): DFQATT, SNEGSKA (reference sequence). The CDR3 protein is CSARARPNKHTQAFF. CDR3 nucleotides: TGCAGTGCTAGAGCCCGGCCTAATAAGCACACTCAAGCTTTCTTT.

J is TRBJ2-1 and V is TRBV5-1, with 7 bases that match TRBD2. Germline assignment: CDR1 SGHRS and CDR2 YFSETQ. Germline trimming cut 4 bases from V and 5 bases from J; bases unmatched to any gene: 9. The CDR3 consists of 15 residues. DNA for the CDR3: TGCGCCAGCAGCGCGTCCGGGACTACCCACAATGAGCAGTTCTTC. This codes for CASSASGTTHNEQFF.